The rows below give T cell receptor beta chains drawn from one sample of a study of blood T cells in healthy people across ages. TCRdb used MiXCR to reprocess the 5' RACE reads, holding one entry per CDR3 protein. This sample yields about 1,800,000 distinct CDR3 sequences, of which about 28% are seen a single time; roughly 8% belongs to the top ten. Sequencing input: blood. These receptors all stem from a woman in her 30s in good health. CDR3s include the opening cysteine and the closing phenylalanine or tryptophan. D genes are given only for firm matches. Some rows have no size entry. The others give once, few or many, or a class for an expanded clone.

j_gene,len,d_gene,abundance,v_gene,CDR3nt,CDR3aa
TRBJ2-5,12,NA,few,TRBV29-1,TGCAGCGCCCTGACTAACGAAGAGACCCAGTACTTC,CSALTNEETQYF
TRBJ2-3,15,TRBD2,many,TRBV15,TGTGCCACCGGCCTTACGGGAGGTCCTCCAGATACGCAGTATTTT,CATGLTGGPPDTQYF
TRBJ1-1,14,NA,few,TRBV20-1,TGCAGTGCTAGAGACCATGGACAGAACACTGAAGCTTTCTTT,CSARDHGQNTEAFF
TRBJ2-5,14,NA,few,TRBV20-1,TGCAGTGCTAGACTTTCCGGGGACCAAGAGACCCAGTACTTC,CSARLSGDQETQYF
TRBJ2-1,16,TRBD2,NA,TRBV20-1,TGCAGTGCTAGAGCCCCTCCGGGACTAGACTACAATGAGCAGTTCTTC,CSARAPPGLDYNEQFF
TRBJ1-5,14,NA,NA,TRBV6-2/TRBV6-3,TGTGCCAGCAGAACAGCCTATAGCAATCAGCCCCAGCATTTT,CASRTAYSNQPQHF
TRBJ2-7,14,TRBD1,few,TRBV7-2,TGTGCCAGCAGCCCCACAGGGGGCCCTAACGAGCAGTACTTC,CASSPTGGPNEQYF
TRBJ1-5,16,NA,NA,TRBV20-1,TGCAGTGCTAGAGAGGGGGGGGCACGAGGCAATCAGCCCCAGCATTTT,CSAREGGARGNQPQHF
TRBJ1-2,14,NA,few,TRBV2,TGTGCCAGCAGGGGGGATAGCGAGGCCTATGGCTACACCTTC,CASRGDSEAYGYTF
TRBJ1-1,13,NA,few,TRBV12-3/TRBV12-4,TGTGCCAGCAGTTTAGCCGGAGGGGACGAAGCTTTCTTT,CASSLAGGDEAFF
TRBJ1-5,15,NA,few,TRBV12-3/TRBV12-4,TGTGCCAGCAGTTTAGGACAGTCTAGCAATCAGCCCCAGCATTTT,CASSLGQSSNQPQHF
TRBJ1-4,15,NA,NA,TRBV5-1,TGCGCCAGCAGCTTGGGTATAAGTTTTAATGAAAAACTGTTTTTT,CASSLGISFNEKLFF
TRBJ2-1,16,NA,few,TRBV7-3,TGTGCCAGCAGCTCGCTGGGGGGCAGGGGAGGGAATGAGCAGTTCTTC,CASSSLGGRGGNEQFF
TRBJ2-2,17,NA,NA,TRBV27,TGTGCCAGCAGTTGGATGTCACAGATAAGGACGGGCGGGGAGCTGTTTTTT,CASSWMSQIRTGGELFF
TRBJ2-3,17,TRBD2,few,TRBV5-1,TGCGCCAGCAGCTCCCTAGAGGGACTAGCGAGACGAGATACGCAGTATTTT,CASSSLEGLARRDTQYF
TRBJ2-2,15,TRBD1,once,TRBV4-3,TGCGCCAGCAGGCCCGGGGACAGGGAGTCCGGGGAGCTGTTTTTT,CASRPGDRESGELFF
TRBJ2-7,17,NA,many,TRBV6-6,TGTGCCAGCAGTTACCCATCGGCAGGGGAGGCCTCCTACGAGCAGTACTTC,CASSYPSAGEASYEQYF
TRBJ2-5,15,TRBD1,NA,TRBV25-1,TGTGCCAGCAGTAGTCCGGGACAGGGTTACAATGAGCAGTACTTC,CASSSPGQGYNEQYF
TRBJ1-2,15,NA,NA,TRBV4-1,TGCGCCAGCAGCCAACCAGGGAGGAGGGATTATGGCTACACCTTC,CASSQPGRRDYGYTF
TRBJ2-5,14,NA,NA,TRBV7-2,TGTGCCAGCAGCTTAATCATGATCCAAGAGACCCAGTACTTC,CASSLIMIQETQYF
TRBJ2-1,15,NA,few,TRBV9,TGTGCCAGCAACACCGGACGGACAGTTGACAATGAGCAGTTCTTC,CASNTGRTVDNEQFF
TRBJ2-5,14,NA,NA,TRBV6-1,TGTGCCAGCAGTGAAGCGTTGACTGGGGAGACCCAGTACTTC,CASSEALTGETQYF
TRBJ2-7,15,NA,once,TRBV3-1,TGTGCCAGCATCCAAGGTCCGGGACGGACCTACGAGCAGTACTTC,CASIQGPGRTYEQYF
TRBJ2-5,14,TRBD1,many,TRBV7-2,TGTGCCAGCAGCCCAGGACAGGGGTTAGAGACCCAGTACTTC,CASSPGQGLETQYF
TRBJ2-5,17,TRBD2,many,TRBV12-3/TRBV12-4,TGTGCCAGCAGTCCACTTACTCCCGGGGAGGGGAAAGAGACCCAGTACTTC,CASSPLTPGEGKETQYF
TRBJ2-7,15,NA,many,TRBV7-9,TGTGCCAGCAGGTTAGGTGGGGGAAGGGAGTACGAGCAGTACTTC,CASRLGGGREYEQYF
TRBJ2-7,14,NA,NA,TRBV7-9,TGTGCCAGCAGCCCCACGGGGGGCAAGCACGAGCAGTACTTC,CASSPTGGKHEQYF
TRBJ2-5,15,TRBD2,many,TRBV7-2,TGTGCCAGCAGCCTAGCGGGGTTGCTCCAAGAGACCCAGTACTTC,CASSLAGLLQETQYF
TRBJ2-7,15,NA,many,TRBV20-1,TGCAGTGCTAGGCCTCGGACAGTCGGGATGGACGAGCAGTACTTC,CSARPRTVGMDEQYF
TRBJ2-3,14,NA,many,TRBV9,TGTGCCAGCAGCGTAGACGGTTTCACAGATACGCAGTATTTT,CASSVDGFTDTQYF
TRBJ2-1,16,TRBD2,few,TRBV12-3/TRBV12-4,TGTGCCAGCAGTTTTATCGCGGGAGGACACTACAATGAGCAGTTCTTC,CASSFIAGGHYNEQFF
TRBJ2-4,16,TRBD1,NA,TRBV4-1,TGCGCCAGCAGCCAAGATAAAACAGGGGGCAAAAACATTCAGTACTTC,CASSQDKTGGKNIQYF
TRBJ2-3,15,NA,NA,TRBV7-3,TGTGCCAGCAGCTTAAAGCGGGGACACACAGATACGCAGTATTTT,CASSLKRGHTDTQYF
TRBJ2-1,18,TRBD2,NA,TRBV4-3,TGCGCCAGCAGCCAAGAGTCCAGCGGGAGGGCCTCCAATAATGAGCAGTTCTTC,CASSQESSGRASNNEQFF
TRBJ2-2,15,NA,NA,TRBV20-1,TGCAGTGCTAGGGAGGGACAGATGAACACCGGGGAGCTGTTTTTT,CSAREGQMNTGELFF
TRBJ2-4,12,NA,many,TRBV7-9,TGTGCCAGCTTGGGCGGGCGGAACATTCAGTACTTC,CASLGGRNIQYF
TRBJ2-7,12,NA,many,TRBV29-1,TGCAGCGTTGAACTCCATACCTACGAGCAGTACTTC,CSVELHTYEQYF
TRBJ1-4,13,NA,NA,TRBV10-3,TGTGCCATCAGTGAGTCGCATAATGAAAAACTGTTTTTT,CAISESHNEKLFF
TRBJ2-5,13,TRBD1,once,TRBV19,TGTGCCAGTAGGAAGCAGGGGGAAGAGACCCAGTACTTC,CASRKQGEETQYF
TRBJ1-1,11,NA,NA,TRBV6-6,TGTGCCAGCAACAAACTGACTGAAGCTTTCTTT,CASNKLTEAFF
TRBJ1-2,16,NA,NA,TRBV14,TGTGCCAGCAGCCAAGGGACCGCGGACGCTTACTATGGCTACACCTTC,CASSQGTADAYYGYTF
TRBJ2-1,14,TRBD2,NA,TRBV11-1,TGTGCCACCAGTCTAGCGGGGGTCTACAATGAGCAGTTCTTC,CATSLAGVYNEQFF
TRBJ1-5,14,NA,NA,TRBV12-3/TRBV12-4,TGTGCCAGCAGTTTAGACAGGATTGATCAGCCCCAGCATTTT,CASSLDRIDQPQHF
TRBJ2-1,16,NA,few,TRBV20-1,TGCAGTGCTAGAGAGGCCGCCAGGGCTTCATTTCATGAGCAGTTCTTC,CSAREAARASFHEQFF
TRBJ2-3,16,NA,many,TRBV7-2,TGTGCCAGCAGCTTAGGAGCACAGGGCGTGGGAGATACGCAGTATTTT,CASSLGAQGVGDTQYF
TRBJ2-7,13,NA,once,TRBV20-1,TGCGGTGCTAGAGGCGGGGACGGCTACGAGCAGTACTTC,CGARGGDGYEQYF
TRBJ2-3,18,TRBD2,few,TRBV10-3,TGTGCCATCAGTGAGTCGAAGGGCGGGGGGGGATCCACAGATACGCAGTATTTT,CAISESKGGGGSTDTQYF
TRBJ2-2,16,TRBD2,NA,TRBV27,TGTGCCAGCAGTTTATCACAGCGGGGGAACACCGGGGAGCTGTTTTTT,CASSLSQRGNTGELFF
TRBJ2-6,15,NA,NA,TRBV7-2,TGTGCCAGCAGCTATGTCGGGTCTGGGGCCAACGTCCTGACTTTC,CASSYVGSGANVLTF
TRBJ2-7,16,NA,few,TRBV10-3,TGTGCCATCAGTGATCCAGGCAGGGGAGGTGGCTACGAGCAGTACTTC,CAISDPGRGGGYEQYF
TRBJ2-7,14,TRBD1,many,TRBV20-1,TGCAGTGCTAGCCGGGACAGGGAGGGTTACGAGCAGTACTTC,CSASRDREGYEQYF
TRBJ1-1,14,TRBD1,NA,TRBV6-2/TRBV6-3,TGTGCCAGCAGTTACGACAGGGGGCACAGTGAAGCTTTCTTT,CASSYDRGHSEAFF
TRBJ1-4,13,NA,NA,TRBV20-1,TGCAGTGCTAGGGGACCGAGGAGTGAAAAACTGTTTTTT,CSARGPRSEKLFF
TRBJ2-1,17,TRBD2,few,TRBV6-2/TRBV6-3,TGTGCCAGCAGTTACCTGGCTAGCGGGAGGATGGACAATGAGCAGTTCTTC,CASSYLASGRMDNEQFF
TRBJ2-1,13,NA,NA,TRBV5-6,TGTGCCAGCAGCTGGTCGGGGACCAGTGAGCAGTTCTTC,CASSWSGTSEQFF
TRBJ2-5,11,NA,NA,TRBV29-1,TGCAGCGTTACGGGGAAAGAGACCCAGTACTTC,CSVTGKETQYF
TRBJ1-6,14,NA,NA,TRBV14,TGTGCCAGCAGCCAAATAGGGTTTAATTCACCCCTCCACTTT,CASSQIGFNSPLHF
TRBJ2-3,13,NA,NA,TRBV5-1,TGTGCCAGCAGTTTAGGCTGGGCAGATACGCAGTATTTT,CASSLGWADTQYF